The present entry profiles one T cell receptor beta chain with its context. In the original analysis: For nucleated cells, counts were estimated from reference gene primer amplification. Assay: immunoSEQ multiplex PCR; the TCRdb copy retains only in-frame clones and omits some. The DNA gave D and trimming, while V, J and clone size come from that table. The data show roughly 150,000 clones, around 81% seen once. This sample is drawn from a study of blood T cell repertoires in COVID-19. Study overall: From the United States, Italy and Spain came samples of acute and convalescent COVID-19.

Seattle enrolled patients during active infection and tracked them longitudinally. Trimming pared 0 bases from V and 4 bases from J, leaving 12 bases between. From germline, CDR1 is SGHDN and CDR2 FVKESK. The CDR3 contains 15 residues. The chain is built from TRBV14 and TRBJ2-5; D might be TRBD2 (5 bases). The sequence was collected from a woman of 80 years or more with COVID-19, enrolled during active disease. The sequencing input was peripheral blood. The CDR3 nucleotides are TGTGCCAGCAGCCAAGACCCGAACGGGATAGAGACCCAGTACTTC. Translating gives CASSQDPNGIETQYF.